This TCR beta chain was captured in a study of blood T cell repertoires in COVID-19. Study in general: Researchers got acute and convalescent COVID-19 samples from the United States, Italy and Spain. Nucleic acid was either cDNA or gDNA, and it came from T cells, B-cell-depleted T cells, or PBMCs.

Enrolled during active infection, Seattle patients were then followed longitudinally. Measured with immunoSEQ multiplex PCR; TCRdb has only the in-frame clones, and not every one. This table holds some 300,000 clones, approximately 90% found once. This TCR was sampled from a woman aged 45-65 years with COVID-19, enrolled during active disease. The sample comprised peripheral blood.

The DNA of the CDR3 is TGTGCCAGCAGCCTGGGACAGGGTTCTGGAAACACCATATATTTT. Its protein is CASSLGQGSGNTIYF. This sequence joins TRBV3-1 (or the pseudogene TRBV3-2) and TRBJ1-3, with 9 nucleotides matching TRBD1. With V trimmed by 4 bases and J by 1 base, 2 bases remained unmatched. Per the germline V gene, CDR1 is LGHDT and CDR2 is YNNKEL (reference sequence). The CDR3 is 15 residues long.